The sequence of this T cell receptor beta chain was determined in a study of cytomegalovirus exposure and HLA in healthy donors. Use of 60 Vbeta and 13 Jbeta primers characterized the PCR. Sequenced by immunoSEQ multiplex PCR; TCRdb stores in-frame clones only, minus some. The sample shows about 160,000 clones, approximately 79% of them seen only once. Study-level results: Excluded: some indistinguishable V segments such as TRBV6-2 and TRBV6-3.

With 2 bases removed from V and 5 bases from J, the gap between germline ends came to 15 bases. The CDR3 consists of 15 residues. Germline V gene data show CDR1 as MNHNS and CDR2 as SASEGT. Only a few counts were recorded for this clone. Its antigen is not known. The TCR originated in a man aged 40-49 years in good health and CMV-seropositive. V gene TRBV6-1 combines with J gene TRBJ1-2; D not certain. Sequencing was carried out using PBMCs. CDR3 nucleotide sequence: TGTGCCAGCAGTGAAACAGCGGCAGGAGGGTATGGCTACACCTTC. The encoded protein is CASSETAAGGYGYTF.